This T cell receptor (beta chain) comes out of a study of T-cell reconstitution after alpha-beta-depleted transplantation in children. Points from the study as a whole: Some patients' high day-60 TCRbeta diversity was traced to surviving recipient T cells and thymic progenitors. Where alpha-beta T cells came from about two months after transplant was reportedly several hundred expanded graft clones. Counts and diversity of T cells one year after transplant came mostly from newly produced T cells.

Unique molecular identifiers were incorporated when the TCRbeta library was constructed. TCRdb independently ran MiXCR on the PCR reads; one entry per CDR3 protein. The table has just under 350,000 distinct CDR3 sequences, 15% to 20% seen once; the top ten hold roughly two fifths. Trimming took 4 bases from V and 0 from J, leaving 8 bases between them. The CDR3 is 13 residues long. Per germline, CDR1 DFQATT and CDR2 SNEGSKA (reference sequence). Of note for this clonotype: The antigen remains unidentified.

The clonotype originates from a male patient aged 2-9 years who had a stem cell transplant for acute lymphoblastic leukemia, so the T cells may come from the graft donor. The genes are TRBV20-1 and TRBJ2-3; a weak D match, TRBD2 (6 bases). Sample: PBMCs, mostly from graft donor cells, taken 360 days after TCRalphabeta/CD19-depleted stem cell transplant. The CDR3 DNA reads TGCAGTGCTACGGGACTCAGCACAGATACGCAGTATTTT. Its protein product is CSATGLSTDTQYF.